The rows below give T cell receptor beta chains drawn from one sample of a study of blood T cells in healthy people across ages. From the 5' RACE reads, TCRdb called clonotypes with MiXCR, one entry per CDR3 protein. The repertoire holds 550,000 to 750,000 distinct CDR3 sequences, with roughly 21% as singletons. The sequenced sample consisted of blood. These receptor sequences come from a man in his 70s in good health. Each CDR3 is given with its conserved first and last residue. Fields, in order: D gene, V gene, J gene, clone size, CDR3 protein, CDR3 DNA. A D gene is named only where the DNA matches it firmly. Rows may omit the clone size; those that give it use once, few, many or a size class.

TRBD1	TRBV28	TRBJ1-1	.	CASSLSPQGGNTEAFF	TGTGCCAGCAGTTTATCCCCCCAGGGGGGCAACACTGAAGCTTTCTTT
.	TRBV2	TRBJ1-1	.	CASGGMSTEAFF	TGTGCCTCGGGGGGGATGTCTACTGAAGCTTTCTTT
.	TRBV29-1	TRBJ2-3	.	CSVGSTGFTDTQYF	TGCAGCGTCGGCTCTACAGGGTTTACAGATACGCAGTATTTT
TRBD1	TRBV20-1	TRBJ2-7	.	CSAPRTGTNEQYF	TGCAGTGCTCCTAGGACAGGCACTAACGAGCAGTACTTC
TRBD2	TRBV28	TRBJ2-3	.	CASSPLGLADHTDTQYF	TGTGCCAGCAGTCCGTTAGGACTAGCGGACCACACAGATACGCAGTATTTT
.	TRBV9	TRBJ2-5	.	CASSKRTGGRETQYF	TGTGCCAGCAGCAAACGGACCGGGGGCCGAGAGACCCAGTACTTC
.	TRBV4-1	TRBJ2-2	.	CASSQDKISGTGELFF	TGCGCCAGCAGCCAAGATAAGATCAGCGGGACCGGGGAGCTGTTTTTT
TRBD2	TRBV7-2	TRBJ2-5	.	CASSLGGTSGRGHQGTQYF	TGTGCCAGCAGCTTAGGGGGGACTAGCGGGAGAGGCCACCAAGGGACCCAGTACTTC
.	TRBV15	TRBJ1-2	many	CATSRDGPHTRTF	TGTGCCACCAGCAGAGATGGCCCCCACACGAGAACCTTC
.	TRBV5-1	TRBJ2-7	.	CASSLARQVDSYEQYF	TGCGCCAGCAGCTTGGCCAGACAGGTAGACTCCTACGAGCAGTACTTC
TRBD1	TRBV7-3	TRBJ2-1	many	CASSFHDRADEQFF	TGTGCCAGCAGCTTTCACGACAGGGCCGATGAGCAGTTCTTC
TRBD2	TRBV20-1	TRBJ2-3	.	CSVRREAGGRTDTQYF	TGCAGCGTAAGGAGGGAAGCGGGAGGGCGGACAGATACGCAGTATTTT
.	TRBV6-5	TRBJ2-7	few	CASSYGVPGYEQYF	TGTGCCAGCAGTTACGGGGTCCCAGGCTACGAGCAGTACTTC
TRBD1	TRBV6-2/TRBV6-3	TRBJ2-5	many	CASRLGTGQETQYF	TGTGCCAGCAGACTAGGGACAGGCCAAGAGACCCAGTACTTC
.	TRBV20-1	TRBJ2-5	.	CSARADASIETQYF	TGCAGTGCTAGAGCGGACGCTTCGATAGAGACCCAGTACTTC
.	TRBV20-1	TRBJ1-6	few	CSARQGVDSPLHF	TGCAGTGCTAGACAGGGTGTTGATTCACCCCTCCACTTT
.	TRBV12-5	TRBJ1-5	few	CASGFEGGQPQHF	TGTGCTAGTGGTTTTGAGGGGGGTCAGCCCCAGCATTTT
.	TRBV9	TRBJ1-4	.	CASSVSGTANEKLFF	TGTGCCAGCAGCGTGTCCGGGACGGCTAATGAAAAACTGTTTTTT
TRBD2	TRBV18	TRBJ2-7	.	CASSPRPGTSGYEQYF	TGTGCCAGCTCACCACGTCCCGGGACTAGCGGCTACGAGCAGTACTTC
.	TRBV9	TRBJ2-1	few	CASSVGPPSNEQFF	TGTGCCAGCAGCGTAGGGCCCCCGAGCAATGAGCAGTTCTTC
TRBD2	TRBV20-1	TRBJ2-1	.	CSASPGTSGDEQFF	TGCAGTGCTAGCCCCGGGACTAGCGGAGATGAGCAGTTCTTC
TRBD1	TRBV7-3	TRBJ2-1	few	CASSATGTGIHNEQFF	TGTGCCAGCAGCGCCACCGGGACAGGGATCCACAATGAGCAGTTCTTC